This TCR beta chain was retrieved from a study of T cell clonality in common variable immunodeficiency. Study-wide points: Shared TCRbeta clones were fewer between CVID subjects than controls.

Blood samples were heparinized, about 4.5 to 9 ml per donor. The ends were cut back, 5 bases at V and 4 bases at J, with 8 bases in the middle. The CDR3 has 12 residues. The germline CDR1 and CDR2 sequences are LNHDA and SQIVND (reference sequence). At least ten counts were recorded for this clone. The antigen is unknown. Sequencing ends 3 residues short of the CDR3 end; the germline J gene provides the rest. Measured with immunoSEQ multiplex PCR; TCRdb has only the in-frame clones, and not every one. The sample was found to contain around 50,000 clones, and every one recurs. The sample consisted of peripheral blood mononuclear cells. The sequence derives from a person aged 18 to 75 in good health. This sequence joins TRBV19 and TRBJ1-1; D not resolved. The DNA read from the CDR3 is TGTGCCAGTAGTGCCGGGTTCACTGAA. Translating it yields CASSAGFTE. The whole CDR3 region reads CASSAGFTEAFF. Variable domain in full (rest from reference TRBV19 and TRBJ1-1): DGGITQSPKYLFRKEGQNVTLSCEQNLNHDAMYWYRQDPGQGLRLIYYSQIVNDFQKGDIAEGYSVSREKKESFPLTVTSAQKNPTAFYLCASSAGFTEAFFGQGTRLTVV.